These 23 T cell receptor beta chains share one sample of origin, sequenced in a study of immune cell composition in non-small cell lung cancer. The table came from immunoSEQ multiplex PCR; TCRdb's copy has only in-frame clones and leaves some out. Of over a thousand clones listed, 60% to 75% are singletons. What was sequenced was lung tumor tissue. These receptors were obtained from a human donor with non-small cell lung cancer.

The V call is TRBV2, the J call TRBJ2-3; TRBD1 matches at 7 bases. J lost 4 bases, V lost 7 bases, and 14 bases had no gene match. CDR3 length equals 16 residues. The V gene's germline CDR1 is SNHLY and CDR2 FYNNEI. The CDR3 here is CASMARDRNSPDTQYF. Here the CDR3 DNA reads TGTGCCAGCATGGCAAGGGACAGAAATTCCCCAGATACGCAGTATTTT.

The chain uses TRBV7-9 and TRBJ2-1; 10 nucleotides align to TRBD1. Germline lookup yields CDR1 SEHNR and CDR2 FQNEAQ (reference sequence). The CDR3 length is 18 residues. V trimming: 5 bases; J trimming: 0 bases; junction bases outside the gene matches: 10. CDR3 loop: CASSGETGGGSSYNEQFF. The CDR3 nucleotides read TGTGCCAGCAGCGGAGAGACAGGGGGCGGGAGCTCCTACAATGAGCAGTTCTTC.

The V call is TRBV10-3, the J call TRBJ2-2; 8 bases are shared with TRBD1. The CDR3 has 12 residues. The germline CDR1 and CDR2 sequences are ENHRY and SYGVKD. In DNA, the CDR3 is TGTGGGACAGGGTACGACACCGGGGAGCTGTTTTTT. The encoded protein is CGTGYDTGELFF.

In its sample, this clone ranks as large. The rearrangement links TRBV27 to TRBJ2-2, with 13 positions matching TRBD2. Germline-derived CDR1 and CDR2 are MNHEY and SMNVEV (reference sequence). Trimming at V came to 5 bases and at J to 3 bases, leaving 0 bases not matched to a gene. The CDR3 spans 15 residues. CDR3 sequence: CASSGLAGDTGELFF. The CDR3 DNA sequence: TGTGCCAGCAGTGGACTAGCGGGAGACACCGGGGAGCTGTTTTTT.

This clone was seen more than once but under ten times. The chain couples TRBV7-9 to TRBJ2-4, with D tentatively TRBD2 (6 bases). Trimming stripped 7 bases from V and 7 bases from J, with 14 bases between. Germline values: CDR1 SEHNR, CDR2 FQNEAQ (reference sequence). This CDR3 spans 13 amino acids. CDR3 sequence (DNA): TGTGCCAGCAACTCTCTGGAGGGGAACATTCAGTACTTC. This translates into CASNSLEGNIQYF.

The J gene is TRBJ2-5, the V gene TRBV7-6; 7 bases map to TRBD1. Germline CDR1 is SGHVS and CDR2 is FNYEAQ. The CDR3 has 15 residues. Trimming at V came to 6 bases and at J to 4 bases, leaving 11 bases not matched to a gene. The CDR3, as DNA: TGTGCCAGCAGTTTACAGGGGCCGAGGTTAGAGACCCAGTACTTC. The encoded protein is CASSLQGPRLETQYF.

The rearrangement links TRBV2 to TRBJ2-5, with D perhaps matching TRBD1 (6 bases). Germline CDR1 is SNHLY and CDR2 is FYNNEI. The CDR3 consists of 12 residues. V lost 7 bases and J 4 bases, leaving 10 bases between the germline ends. The CDR3 sequence is CASTTGIETQYF. CDR3 sequence (DNA): TGTGCCAGCACCACAGGGATAGAGACCCAGTACTTC.

In its sample, this clone was seen a few times. The chain uses TRBV28 and TRBJ2-1, with D maybe TRBD2 (6 bases). Trimming pared 6 bases from V and 15 bases from J, leaving 24 bases between. Looked up from germline, CDR1 is MDHEN and CDR2 is SYDVKM. The CDR3 sequence is 14 residues long. The CDR3 nucleotides are TGTGCCAGCAGCGCCCCGGGGACTTTAAACCAGCGGTTCTTC. It is translated as CASSAPGTLNQRFF.

The chain has TRBV29-1 and TRBJ1-2, with no clear D. Germline CDR1 SQVTM, CDR2 ANQGSEA. The length of the CDR3 is 11 residues. Trimming stripped 4 bases from V and 6 bases from J, with 9 bases between. In DNA, the CDR3 is TGCAGCGTTGGAGAAGCCGATGGCTACACCTTC. It translates to CSVGEADGYTF.

This clone was observed a handful of times. V is TRBV2 and J is TRBJ2-1; D is perhaps TRBD2 (5 bases). This CDR3 contains 14 residues. Trimming took off 4 bases at V and 2 bases at J, with 9 bases between the two ends. The germline gives CDR1 SNHLY, CDR2 FYNNEI. CDR3 coding DNA: TGTGCCAGCAGTGCGAGGGTTCCCTACAATGAGCAGTTCTTC. It translates to CASSARVPYNEQFF.

The chain links TRBV27 to TRBJ2-7, with a tentative D call TRBD1 (5 bases). The germline V and J ends were trimmed by 7 bases and 2 bases, with 18 bases remaining between them. Per the germline V gene, CDR1 is MNHEY and CDR2 is SMNVEV (reference sequence). The CDR3 spans 15 residues. Written as DNA, the CDR3 is TGTGCCAGCAACCCGAAGGGGTTGAAGCCCTACGAGCAGTACTTC. Amino acids: CASNPKGLKPYEQYF.

This clone was picked up one time. The chain has TRBV9 and TRBJ1-4, with D unclear. CDR1 SGDLS and CDR2 YYNGEE come from the germline V gene. V was cut by 0 bases and J by 8 bases, with 11 bases left in between. The CDR3 covers 14 residues. The CDR3 is CASSVAGDGEKLFF. The CDR3 region has the DNA TGTGCCAGCAGCGTAGCTGGAGACGGGGAAAAACTGTTTTTT.

This chain connects TRBV7-3 to TRBJ2-1, with TRBD2 matching 9 bases. The CDR3 extends over 16 amino acids. Per the germline V gene, CDR1 is SGHTA and CDR2 is FQGTGA. Trimming at V came to 5 bases and at J to 4 bases, leaving 9 bases not matched to a gene. In DNA form, the CDR3 reads TGTGCCAGCAGCCCTCGTTTAGCGGGGGCTTACAATGAGCAGTTCTTC. This translates into CASSPRLAGAYNEQFF. The full variable domain, in which reference TRBV7-3 and TRBJ2-1 provide the parts outside the CDR3, is GAGVSQTPSNKVTEKGKYVELRCDPISGHTALYWYRQSLGQGPEFLIYFQGTGAADDSGLPNDRFFAVRPEGSVSTLKIQRTERGDSAVYLCASSPRLAGAYNEQFFGPGTRLTVL.

In regard to this clone: One end of the junction fails to match germline, which may point to a read error. The chain is built from TRBV9 and TRBJ2-1; TRBD1 aligns across 7 bases. This CDR3 is 13 amino acids long. Looked up from germline, CDR1 is SGDLS and CDR2 is YYNGEE. CDR3 loop: CASSPTTGNGQFF. In DNA form, the CDR3 reads TGTGCCAGCAGCCCCACGACAGGGAATGGGCAGTTCTTC.

The V gene is TRBV7-3, the J gene TRBJ2-7; tentative D call: TRBD1 (6 bases). The CDR3 is made up of 14 amino acids. V lost 3 bases to trimming and J lost 0 bases, with 9 bases between them. Per germline, CDR1 SGHTA and CDR2 FQGTGA. DNA of the CDR3: TGTGCCAGCAGCTTTCGGACAGCCTCCTACGAGCAGTACTTC. Translated: CASSFRTASYEQYF.

This clone was recorded a few times. The chain links TRBV14 to TRBJ2-1, with 9 bases matching TRBD2. The CDR3 is 16 amino acids. The germline gives CDR1 SGHDN, CDR2 FVKESK. The junction had 13 bases not matched to a gene; V was cut back by 4 bases and J by 9 bases. CDR3 residues: CASSPRLVAGVSEQFF. The CDR3 DNA follows: TGTGCCAGCAGCCCCCGATTAGTAGCGGGAGTAAGTGAGCAGTTCTTC. Full variable domain (remainder filled in from reference TRBV14 and TRBJ2-1): EAGVTQFPSHSVIEKGQTVTLRCDPISGHDNLYWYRRVMGKEIKFLLHFVKESKQDESGMPNNRFLAERTGGTYSTLKVQPAELEDSGVYFCASSPRLVAGVSEQFFGPGTRLTVL.

J is TRBJ1-2 and V is TRBV9; tentatively, D is TRBD1 (5 bases). This CDR3 region has 14 residues. The germline gives CDR1 SGDLS, CDR2 YYNGEE. V lost 4 bases and J lost 2, with 12 bases in between. As DNA, the CDR3 is TGTGCCAGCAGCCCCGGACACTCCAACTATGGCTACACCTTC. Translated, it gives CASSPGHSNYGYTF.

The rearrangement uses TRBV14 and TRBJ1-2; no clear D. The length of the CDR3 is 16 residues. V was pared by 3 bases and J by 0 bases, with 14 bases between. Per the germline V gene, CDR1 is SGHDN and CDR2 is FVKESK. CDR3 loop: CASSHRGPDANYGYTF. The CDR3 region has the DNA TGTGCCAGCAGCCACAGAGGGCCCGATGCTAACTATGGCTACACCTTC.

The chain joins TRBV5-1 to TRBJ2-7; a weak D match, TRBD1 (6 bases). Per germline, CDR1 SGHRS and CDR2 YFSETQ. V lost 4 bases to trimming and J lost 6 bases, with 14 bases between them. There are 13 residues in the CDR3. The chain's CDR3 is CASSSTGTVEQYF. CDR3 in DNA: TGCGCCAGCAGCAGCACAGGGACGGTCGAGCAGTACTTC.

V is TRBV6-5 and J is TRBJ1-3; D call uncertain. Germline assignment: CDR1 MNHEY and CDR2 SVGAGI. V shed 2 bases and J shed 8 bases, with 10 bases lying between them. The CDR3 is made up of 13 amino acids. This CDR3 is CASSYTTSDTIYF. CDR3 DNA sequence: TGTGCCAGCAGTTACACGACATCGGACACCATATATTTT.

The chain uses TRBV7-2 and TRBJ2-2; no clear D. The CDR3 has 13 residues. CDR1 is SGHTA and CDR2 is FQGNSA in the germline V gene. The V and J ends lost 2 bases and 7 bases respectively, with 8 bases between them. The CDR3 spells CASSLWQRGELFF. The DNA for the CDR3 is TGTGCCAGCAGCTTATGGCAGCGCGGGGAGCTGTTTTTT.

By its share, this clone is large. The gene calls are TRBV2 and TRBJ2-2, with TRBD2 as a possible D gene (5 bases). Trimming pared 1 base from V and 7 bases from J, leaving 7 bases between. The CDR3 has 13 residues. The germline V gene encodes CDR1 SNHLY and CDR2 FYNNEI. This CDR3 reads CASSEGENGELFF. CDR3 bases: TGTGCCAGCAGTGAAGGGGAGAACGGGGAGCTGTTTTTT.

The CDR3 here is CASSPIGGNQPQHF. CDR3 in DNA: TGTGCCAGCAGCCCCATTGGGGGGAATCAGCCCCAGCATTTT. V usage is TRBV7-9 and J usage is TRBJ1-5, with D possibly TRBD1 on 5 matching bases. Germline V gene lookup returns CDR1 SEHNR and CDR2 FQNEAQ (reference sequence). This CDR3 has 14 residues. Trimming took off 5 bases at V and 4 bases at J, with 12 bases between the two ends.